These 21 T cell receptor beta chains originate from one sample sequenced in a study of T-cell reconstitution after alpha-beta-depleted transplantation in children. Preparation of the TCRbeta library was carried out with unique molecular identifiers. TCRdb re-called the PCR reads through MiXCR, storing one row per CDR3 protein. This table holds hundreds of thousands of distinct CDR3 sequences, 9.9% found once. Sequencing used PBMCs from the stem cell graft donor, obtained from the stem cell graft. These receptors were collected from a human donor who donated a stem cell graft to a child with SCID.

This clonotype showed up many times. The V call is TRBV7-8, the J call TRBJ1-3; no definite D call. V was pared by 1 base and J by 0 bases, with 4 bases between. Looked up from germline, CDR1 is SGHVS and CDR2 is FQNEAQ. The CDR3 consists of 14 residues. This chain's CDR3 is CASSLGTSGNTIYF. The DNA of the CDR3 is TGTGCCAGCAGCTTAGGGACCTCTGGAAACACCATATATTTT.

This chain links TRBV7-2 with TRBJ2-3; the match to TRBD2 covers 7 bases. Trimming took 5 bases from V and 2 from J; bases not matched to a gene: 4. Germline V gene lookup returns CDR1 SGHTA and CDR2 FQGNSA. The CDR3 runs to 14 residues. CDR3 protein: CASSPGLFTDTQYF. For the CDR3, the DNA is TGTGCCAGCAGCCCGGGACTATTCACAGATACGCAGTATTTT.

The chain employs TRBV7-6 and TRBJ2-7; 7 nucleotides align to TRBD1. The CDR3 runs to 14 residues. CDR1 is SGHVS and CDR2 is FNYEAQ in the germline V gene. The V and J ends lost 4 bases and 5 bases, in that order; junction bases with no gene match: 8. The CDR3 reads CASSYGTATDEQYF. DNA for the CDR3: TGTGCCAGCAGCTACGGGACAGCCACCGACGAGCAGTACTTC.

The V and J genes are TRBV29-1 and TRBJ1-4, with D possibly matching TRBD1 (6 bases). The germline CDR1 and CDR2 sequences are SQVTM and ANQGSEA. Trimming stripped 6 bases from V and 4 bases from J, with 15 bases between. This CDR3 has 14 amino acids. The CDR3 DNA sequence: TGCAGCGTGGCCGAGACAGGAGTTAATGAAAAACTGTTTTTT. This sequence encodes CSVAETGVNEKLFF.

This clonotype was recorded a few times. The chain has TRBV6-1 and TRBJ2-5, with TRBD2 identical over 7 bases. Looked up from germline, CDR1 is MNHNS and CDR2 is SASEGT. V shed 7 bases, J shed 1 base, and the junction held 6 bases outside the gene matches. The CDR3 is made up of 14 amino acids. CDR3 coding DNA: TGTGCCAGCATGCCCGGGGGGATCCAAGAGACCCAGTACTTC. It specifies CASMPGGIQETQYF.

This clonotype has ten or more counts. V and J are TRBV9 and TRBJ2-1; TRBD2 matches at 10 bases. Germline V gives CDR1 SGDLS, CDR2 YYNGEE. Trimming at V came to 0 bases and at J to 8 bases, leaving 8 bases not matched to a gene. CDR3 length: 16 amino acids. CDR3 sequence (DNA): TGTGCCAGCAGCGTAGCTGTGCCTAGCGGGGGCCATGAGCAGTTCTTC. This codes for CASSVAVPSGGHEQFF.

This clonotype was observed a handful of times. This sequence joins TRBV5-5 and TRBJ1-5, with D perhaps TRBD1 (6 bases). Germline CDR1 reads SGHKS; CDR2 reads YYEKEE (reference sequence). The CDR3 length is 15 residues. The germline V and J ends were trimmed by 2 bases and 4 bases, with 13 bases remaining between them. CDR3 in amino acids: CASSFQDSPNQPQHF. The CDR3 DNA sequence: TGTGCCAGCAGCTTTCAGGACAGTCCTAATCAGCCCCAGCATTTT.

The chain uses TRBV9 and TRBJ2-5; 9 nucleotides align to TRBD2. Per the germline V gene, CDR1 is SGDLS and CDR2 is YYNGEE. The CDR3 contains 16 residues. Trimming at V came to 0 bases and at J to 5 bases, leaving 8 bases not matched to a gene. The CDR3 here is CASSVVPSGEFETQYF. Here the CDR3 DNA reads TGTGCCAGCAGCGTAGTGCCTAGCGGGGAATTTGAGACCCAGTACTTC.

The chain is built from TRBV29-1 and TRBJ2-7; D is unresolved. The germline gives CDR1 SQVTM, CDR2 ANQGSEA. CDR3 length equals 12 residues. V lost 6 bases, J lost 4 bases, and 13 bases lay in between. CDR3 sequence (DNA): TGCAGCGTCCGAGCCACCCTATACGAGCAGTACTTC. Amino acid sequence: CSVRATLYEQYF.

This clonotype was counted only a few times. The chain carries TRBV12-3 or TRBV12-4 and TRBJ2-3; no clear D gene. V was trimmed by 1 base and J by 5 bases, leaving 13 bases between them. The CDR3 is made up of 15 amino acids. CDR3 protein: CASSLEVRDQDTQYF. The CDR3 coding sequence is TGTGCCAGCAGTTTAGAGGTGAGAGACCAAGATACGCAGTATTTT.

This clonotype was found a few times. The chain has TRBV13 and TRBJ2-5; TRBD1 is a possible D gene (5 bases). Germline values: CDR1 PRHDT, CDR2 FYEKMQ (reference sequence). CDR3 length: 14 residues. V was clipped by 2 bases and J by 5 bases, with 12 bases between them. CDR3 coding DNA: TGTGCCAGCAGCTTAAGGGGCCTTGGGGAGACCCAGTACTTC. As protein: CASSLRGLGETQYF.

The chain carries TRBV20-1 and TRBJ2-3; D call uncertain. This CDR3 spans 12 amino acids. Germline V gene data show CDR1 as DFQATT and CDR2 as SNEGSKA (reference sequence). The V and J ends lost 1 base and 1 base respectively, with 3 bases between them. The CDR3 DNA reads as TGCAGTGCTAGAGGAGGCACAGATACGCAGTATTTT. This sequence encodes CSARGGTDTQYF.

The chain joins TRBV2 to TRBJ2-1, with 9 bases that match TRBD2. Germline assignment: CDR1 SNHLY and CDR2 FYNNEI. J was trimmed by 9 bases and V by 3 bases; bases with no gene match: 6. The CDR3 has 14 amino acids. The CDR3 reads CASSEAGGPGEQFF. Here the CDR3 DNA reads TGTGCCAGCAGTGAGGCGGGGGGGCCAGGTGAGCAGTTCTTC. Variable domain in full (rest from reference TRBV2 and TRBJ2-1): EPEVTQTPSHQVTQMGQEVILRCVPISNHLYFYWYRQILGQKVEFLVSFYNNEISEKSEIFDDQFSVERPDGSNFTLKIRSTKLEDSAMYFCASSEAGGPGEQFFGPGTRLTVL.

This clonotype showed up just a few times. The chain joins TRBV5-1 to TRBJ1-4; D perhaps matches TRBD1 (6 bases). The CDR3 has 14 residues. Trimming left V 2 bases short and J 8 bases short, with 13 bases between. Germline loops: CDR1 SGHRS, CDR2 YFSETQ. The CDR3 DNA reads TGCGCCAGCAGCTTTACAGGGAGAAGGGAAAAACTGTTTTTT. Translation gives CASSFTGRREKLFF.

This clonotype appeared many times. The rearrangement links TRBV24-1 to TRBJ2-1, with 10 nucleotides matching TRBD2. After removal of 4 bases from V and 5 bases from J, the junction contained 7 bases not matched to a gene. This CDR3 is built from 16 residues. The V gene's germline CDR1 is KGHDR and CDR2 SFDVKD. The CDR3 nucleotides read TGTGCCACCAGTGACCGAGCGGGGGGGAACGACAATGAGCAGTTCTTC. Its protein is CATSDRAGGNDNEQFF.

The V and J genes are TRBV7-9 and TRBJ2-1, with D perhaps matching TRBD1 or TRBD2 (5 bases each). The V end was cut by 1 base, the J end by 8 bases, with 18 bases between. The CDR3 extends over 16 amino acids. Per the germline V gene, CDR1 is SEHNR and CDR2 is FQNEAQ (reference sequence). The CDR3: CASSLVSGPAMHEQFF. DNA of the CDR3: TGTGCCAGCAGCTTAGTGTCGGGACCCGCTATGCATGAGCAGTTCTTC.

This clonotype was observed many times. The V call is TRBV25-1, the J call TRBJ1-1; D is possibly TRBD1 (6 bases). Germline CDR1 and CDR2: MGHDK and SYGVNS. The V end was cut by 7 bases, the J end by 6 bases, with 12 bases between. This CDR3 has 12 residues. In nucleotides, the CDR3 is TGTGCCAGCACCCAGGGGTTCGCTGAAGCTTTCTTT. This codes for CASTQGFAEAFF.

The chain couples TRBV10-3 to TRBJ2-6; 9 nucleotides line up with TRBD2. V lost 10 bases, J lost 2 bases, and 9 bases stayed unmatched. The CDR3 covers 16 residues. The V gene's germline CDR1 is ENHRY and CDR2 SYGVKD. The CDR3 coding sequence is TGTGCCACCTACCTAGCGGGGAGCGCTGGGGCCAACGTCCTGACTTTC. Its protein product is CATYLAGSAGANVLTF.

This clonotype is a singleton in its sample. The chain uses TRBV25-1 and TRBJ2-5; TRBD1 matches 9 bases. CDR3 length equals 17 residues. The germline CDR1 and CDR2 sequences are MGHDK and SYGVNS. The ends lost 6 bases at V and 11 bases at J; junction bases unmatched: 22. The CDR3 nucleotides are TGTGCCAGCAGAACCGGGACAGGGTCCTCCGTTTTTGGGACACAGTACTTC. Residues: CASRTGTGSSVFGTQYF.

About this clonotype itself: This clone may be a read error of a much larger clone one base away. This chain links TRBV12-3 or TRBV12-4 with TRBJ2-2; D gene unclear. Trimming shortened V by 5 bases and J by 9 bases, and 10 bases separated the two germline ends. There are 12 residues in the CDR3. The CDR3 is CASSRRTWELFF. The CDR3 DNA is TGTGCCAGCAGTCGTAGAACCTGGGAGCTGTTTTTT.

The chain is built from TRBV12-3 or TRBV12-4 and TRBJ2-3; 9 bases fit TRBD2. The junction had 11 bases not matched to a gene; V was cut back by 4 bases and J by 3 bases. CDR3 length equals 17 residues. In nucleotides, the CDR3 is TGTGCCAGCAGTTGGGGGTCTAGCGGGGAGCGTACAGATACGCAGTATTTT. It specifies CASSWGSSGERTDTQYF.